These 25 T cell receptor beta chains share one sample of origin, sequenced in a study of T-cell memory formation after mild COVID-19. Using its own MiXCR run on the 5' RACE reads, TCRdb lists one record per CDR3 protein. The repertoire consists of roughly 500,000 distinct CDR3 sequences, with 20% occurring once and the leading ten covering around 13%. Sequencing was done on a sample of PBMCs or a T cell subset sorted from them (not recorded which). The source of these receptors is an adult woman who had mild COVID-19 (a few samples of this study predate the infection). Cell type and time point are not known.

The rearrangement uses TRBV7-2 and TRBJ1-5, with D unclear. There are 14 residues in the CDR3. Germline lookup yields CDR1 SGHTA and CDR2 FQGNSA. V was cut by 2 bases and J by 8 bases, with 13 bases left in between. This CDR3 reads CASSLSPSQKPQHF. DNA of the CDR3: TGTGCCAGCAGCTTAAGCCCGTCTCAGAAGCCCCAGCATTTT.

The sample holds a few counts of this clonotype. V gene TRBV5-1 combines with J gene TRBJ2-1, with 15 positions matching TRBD2. Losses at the gene ends were 0 bases for V and 7 bases for J; bases not matched to a gene: 2. The CDR3 has 16 residues. Germline loops: CDR1 SGHRS, CDR2 YFSETQ. This CDR3 is CASSLGTSGGANEQFF. The CDR3, as DNA: TGCGCCAGCAGCTTGGGGACTAGCGGGGGGGCGAATGAGCAGTTCTTC.

The chain joins TRBV15 to TRBJ2-5, with 12 bases aligning to TRBD1. The V segment lost 5 bases and the J segment 5 bases; nucleotides outside the gene matches: 6. The CDR3 has 15 residues. Per germline, CDR1 LNHNV and CDR2 YYDKDF (reference sequence). CDR3 protein: CATSRGTGGGETQYF. CDR3 nucleotides: TGTGCCACCAGCCGAGGGACAGGGGGCGGGGAGACCCAGTACTTC.

The rearrangement links TRBV5-5 to TRBJ1-4; 8 nucleotides match TRBD1. CDR3 size: 16 residues. Germline CDR1 is SGHKS and CDR2 is YYEKEE (reference sequence). Trimming removed 7 bases from V and 1 base from J; junction bases left unmatched: 9. The CDR3 protein is CASGPTGEGTNEKLFF. DNA for the CDR3: TGTGCCAGCGGACCGACAGGGGAGGGAACTAATGAAAAACTGTTTTTT.

The rearrangement uses TRBV4-2 and TRBJ2-1; the D is unclear. The CDR3 sequence is 16 residues long. Germline CDR1 and CDR2: LGHNA and YNFKEQ. Trimming shortened V by 1 base and J by 2 bases, and 12 bases separated the two germline ends. The CDR3 coding sequence is TGTGCCAGCAGCCAAGCCGAAGGGATAACCTACAATGAGCAGTTCTTC. Translation gives CASSQAEGITYNEQFF.

This clonotype was counted a few times. Here the CDR3 reads CAISDPDGNNEQFF. The CDR3 DNA follows: TGTGCCATCAGTGACCCGGACGGAAACAATGAGCAGTTCTTC. V is TRBV10-3 and J is TRBJ2-1; no definite D call. Germline CDR1 reads ENHRY; CDR2 reads SYGVKD. V dropped 3 bases and J dropped 5 bases, with 11 bases sitting between them. The CDR3 totals 14 residues.

This clonotype was counted only a few times. This chain uses TRBV24-1 with TRBJ1-5; D is perhaps TRBD1 (5 bases). Germline loops: CDR1 KGHDR, CDR2 SFDVKD. The V end lost 4 bases, the J end lost 7 bases, and 19 bases lay between the germline ends. The CDR3 runs 16 residues. CDR3 region: CATSDDLGGINQPQHF. DNA for the CDR3: TGTGCCACCAGTGACGACCTCGGGGGAATTAACCAGCCCCAGCATTTT.

This clonotype showed up just a few times. The J gene is TRBJ2-1, the V gene TRBV3-1; 13 bases map to TRBD2. The CDR3 runs to 16 residues. The trim removed 6 bases at V and 7 bases at J, leaving 9 bases unmatched. Germline V lookup: CDR1 LGHDT, CDR2 YNNKEL (reference sequence). This CDR3 reads CASSYTSGGARNEQFF. CDR3 sequence (DNA): TGTGCCAGCAGTTATACTAGCGGGGGGGCTCGGAATGAGCAGTTCTTC.

The J gene is TRBJ2-5, the V gene TRBV7-6; weak D call: TRBD1 (6 bases). Germline lookup yields CDR1 SGHVS and CDR2 FNYEAQ. Trimming removed 8 bases from V and 4 bases from J, with 14 bases in between. The CDR3 runs to 13 residues. The CDR3 DNA is TGTGCCAGCGAGGGCAGGGGAATAGAGACCCAGTACTTC. Its translation is CASEGRGIETQYF.

This clonotype turned up a few times. J is TRBJ2-2 and V is TRBV7-2; D is unresolved. The germline CDR1 and CDR2 sequences are SGHTA and FQGNSA. The CDR3 length is 15 residues. V dropped 2 bases and J dropped 4 bases, with 11 bases sitting between them. Here the CDR3 DNA reads TGTGCCAGCAGCTTATTGTCGTGGGCCACCGGGGAGCTGTTTTTT. Residues: CASSLLSWATGELFF.

The chain recombines TRBV7-6 with TRBJ2-2; maybe TRBD2 (5 bases). The CDR3 loop spans 18 amino acids. Trimming left V 2 bases short and J 3 bases short, with 19 bases between. Germline V lookup: CDR1 SGHVS, CDR2 FNYEAQ. The CDR3 nucleotides are TGTGCCAGCAGCTTATTGGACCGTCGGGATGGATACACCGGGGAGCTGTTTTTT. Translated: CASSLLDRRDGYTGELFF.

V and J are TRBV20-1 and TRBJ2-5, with 11 bases fitting TRBD2. CDR1 is DFQATT and CDR2 is SNEGSKA in the germline V gene (reference sequence). There are 17 residues in the CDR3. After removal of 3 bases from V and 1 base from J, the junction contained 10 bases not matched to a gene. CDR3 in amino acids: CSASPTRLAGPQETQYF. For the CDR3, the DNA is TGCAGTGCTAGTCCGACCCGACTAGCGGGACCCCAAGAGACCCAGTACTTC.

This clonotype was observed at least ten times. J is TRBJ1-6 and V is TRBV5-1; 8 bases are a match to TRBD1. Germline V gives CDR1 SGHRS, CDR2 YFSETQ. Trimming cost V 2 bases and J 3 bases; bases outside gene matches: 4. This CDR3 has 16 amino acids. The CDR3: CASSFDRGGYNSPLHF. The DNA of the CDR3 is TGCGCCAGCAGCTTTGACAGGGGCGGCTATAATTCACCCCTCCACTTT.

V usage is TRBV12-5 and J usage is TRBJ2-7; D could derive from TRBD1 or TRBD2 (5 bases each). Germline V lookup: CDR1 LGHNT, CDR2 FRNRAP. Trimming removed 1 base at V and 6 bases at J, with 19 bases between. This CDR3 contains 16 residues. The CDR3 DNA reads TGTGCTAGTGGTTTGGCCCCCCTGGGGGTTCGCTGCGAGCAGTACTTC. This gives the protein CASGLAPLGVRCEQYF.

The table lists this clonotype with a few counts. The chain uses TRBV5-1 and TRBJ2-3, with D possibly matching TRBD1 (6 bases). V lost 0 bases to trimming and J lost 11 bases, with 13 bases between them. The CDR3 sequence is 13 residues long. From germline, CDR1 is SGHRS and CDR2 YFSETQ. The CDR3 DNA is TGCGCCAGCAGCTTGGCCGTGCAGGGGAAGCAGTATTTT. The encoded protein is CASSLAVQGKQYF.

This clonotype occurred a few times. The chain links TRBV18 to TRBJ2-1; 13 bases fit TRBD2. Germline V gene sequence: CDR1 KGHSH, CDR2 LQKENI. This CDR3 spans 19 amino acids. V trimming: 6 bases; J trimming: 0 bases; junction bases outside the gene matches: 11. The DNA for the CDR3 is TGTGCCAGCTCGTCTGCCCCGGGACTAGCGGGACACTCCTACAATGAGCAGTTCTTC. The encoded protein is CASSSAPGLAGHSYNEQFF.

In its sample, this clonotype was seen a few times. V usage is TRBV12-3 or TRBV12-4 and J usage is TRBJ1-5, with 8 bases lining up with TRBD1. The CDR3 sequence is 15 residues long. The junction had 6 bases not matched to a gene; V was cut back by 5 bases and J by 3 bases. The DNA for the CDR3 is TGTGCCAGCAGTATAACTCAGGGGGCCAATCAGCCCCAGCATTTT. Translated: CASSITQGANQPQHF.

J is TRBJ2-5 and V is TRBV7-6; D may match TRBD1 or TRBD2 (6 bases each). Germline V gene lookup returns CDR1 SGHVS and CDR2 FNYEAQ. Between the trimmed V and J ends, which lost 5 bases and 4 bases, there was a span of 17 bases. The CDR3 loop spans 15 amino acids. The CDR3 DNA reads TGTGCCAGCAGCCAGACTTCGGGGGCGCTAGAGACCCAGTACTTC. It translates to CASSQTSGALETQYF. Supplemented by reference TRBV7-6 and TRBJ2-5, the full variable domain reads GAGVSQSPRYKVTKRGQDVALRCDPISGHVSLYWYRQALGQGPEFLTYFNYEAQQDKSGLPNDRFSAERPEGSISTLTIQRTEQRDSAMYRCASSQTSGALETQYFGPGTRLLVL.

This clonotype has just a few counts. The CDR3 spells CASSFTSTGEQYF. CDR3 coding DNA: TGTGCCAGCAGCTTTACTTCTACGGGAGAGCAGTACTTC. This chain uses TRBV7-2 with TRBJ2-7; D perhaps matches TRBD2 (5 bases). Germline CDR1 is SGHTA and CDR2 is FQGNSA. This CDR3 has 13 residues. Trimming took 3 bases from V and 7 from J, leaving 13 bases between them.

The rearrangement joins TRBV4-1 to TRBJ1-5, with TRBD1 matching 9 bases. This CDR3 has 15 amino acids. Germline trimming cut 1 base from V and 8 bases from J; bases unmatched to any gene: 6. Looked up from germline, CDR1 is MGHRA and CDR2 is YSYEKL. The CDR3 nucleotides are TGCGCCAGCAGCCAAGTGGCACAGGGGGCGAAGCCCCAGCATTTT. Residues: CASSQVAQGAKPQHF.

CDR3 residues: CASRSPGTGLGGYTF. CDR3 in DNA: TGTGCCAGCAGGAGTCCCGGGACAGGGCTTGGGGGCTACACCTTC. The chain combines TRBV7-9 with TRBJ1-2; TRBD1 matches at 9 bases. V was pared by 6 bases and J by 8 bases, with 13 bases of the junction left unmatched. Germline CDR1 is SEHNR and CDR2 is FQNEAQ (reference sequence). The CDR3 has 15 residues. Together with reference TRBV7-9 and TRBJ1-2, the CDR3 gives the full variable domain: DTGVSQNPRHKITKRGQNVTFRCDPISEHNRLYWYRQTLGQGPEFLTYFQNEAQLEKSRLLSDRFSAERPKGSFSTLEIQRTEQGDSAMYLCASRSPGTGLGGYTFGSGTRLTVV.

This clonotype was seen more than once but under ten times. J is TRBJ2-3 and V is TRBV4-1, with D perhaps given as TRBD1 or TRBD2 (5 bases each). CDR3 length: 14 residues. Germline-derived CDR1 and CDR2 are MGHRA and YSYEKL. Trimming pared 0 bases from V and 4 bases from J, leaving 8 bases between. The CDR3 loop is CASSQDEGSDTQYF. The DNA of the CDR3 is TGCGCCAGCAGCCAAGATGAGGGGTCAGATACGCAGTATTTT.

Only one count was recorded for this clonotype. This chain links TRBV2 with TRBJ1-3; no clear D gene. The CDR3 spans 15 residues. Trimming pared 1 base from V and 0 bases from J, leaving 7 bases between. CDR1 and CDR2 (germline): SNHLY, FYNNEI. The CDR3 spells CASSEVRSSGNTIYF. The CDR3, as DNA: TGTGCCAGCAGTGAAGTGCGTAGCTCTGGAAACACCATATATTTT.

This clonotype was recorded at least ten times. The chain has TRBV18 and TRBJ1-5; D might be TRBD1 (6 bases). Germline V gives CDR1 KGHSH, CDR2 LQKENI. This CDR3 is built from 13 residues. Trimming took off 8 bases at V and 5 bases at J, with 13 bases between the two ends. As DNA, the CDR3 is TGTGCCAGCAGCCCGAGGGGGGATCAGCCCCAGCATTTT. It translates to CASSPRGDQPQHF.

A remark on this clonotype: The junction and the germline gene differ at one end; a read error may be behind it. The chain recombines TRBV20-1 with TRBJ2-3; 9 bases map to TRBD1. The CDR3 spans 15 residues. Germline assignment: CDR1 DFQATT and CDR2 SNEGSKA (reference sequence). CDR3 in DNA: TGCAGTGCCAAAGAGGGGACAGGGAGCAAAGATACGCAGTATTTT. Translated: CSAKEGTGSKDTQYF.